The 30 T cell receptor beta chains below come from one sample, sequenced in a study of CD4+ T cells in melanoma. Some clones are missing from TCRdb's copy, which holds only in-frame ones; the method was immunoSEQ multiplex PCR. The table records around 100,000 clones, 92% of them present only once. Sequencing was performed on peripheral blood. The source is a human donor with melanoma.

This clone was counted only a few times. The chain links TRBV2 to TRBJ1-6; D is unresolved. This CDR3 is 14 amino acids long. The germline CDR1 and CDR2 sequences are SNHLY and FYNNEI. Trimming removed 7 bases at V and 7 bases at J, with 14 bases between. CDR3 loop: CASKLKGWNSPLHF. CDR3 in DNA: TGTGCCAGCAAACTAAAGGGATGGAATTCACCCCTCCACTTT.

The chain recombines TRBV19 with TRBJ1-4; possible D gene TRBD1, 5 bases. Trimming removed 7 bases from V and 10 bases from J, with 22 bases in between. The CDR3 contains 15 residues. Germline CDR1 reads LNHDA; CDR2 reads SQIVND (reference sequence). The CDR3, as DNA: TGTGCCAGTACTATGGGTACAGGCCTTTACGTAAAACTGTTTTTT. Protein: CASTMGTGLYVKLFF.

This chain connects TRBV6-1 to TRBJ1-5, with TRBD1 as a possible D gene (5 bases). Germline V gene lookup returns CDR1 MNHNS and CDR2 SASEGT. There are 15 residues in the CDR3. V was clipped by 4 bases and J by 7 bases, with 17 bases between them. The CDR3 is CASSVSQGEGQPQHF. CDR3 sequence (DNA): TGTGCCAGCAGTGTTAGCCAGGGCGAGGGGCAGCCCCAGCATTTT.

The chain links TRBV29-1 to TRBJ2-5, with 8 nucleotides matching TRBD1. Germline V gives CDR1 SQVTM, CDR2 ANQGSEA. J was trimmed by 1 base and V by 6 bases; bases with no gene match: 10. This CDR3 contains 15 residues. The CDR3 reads CSVAPGQDTQETQYF. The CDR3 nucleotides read TGCAGCGTCGCCCCGGGACAGGATACCCAAGAGACCCAGTACTTC.

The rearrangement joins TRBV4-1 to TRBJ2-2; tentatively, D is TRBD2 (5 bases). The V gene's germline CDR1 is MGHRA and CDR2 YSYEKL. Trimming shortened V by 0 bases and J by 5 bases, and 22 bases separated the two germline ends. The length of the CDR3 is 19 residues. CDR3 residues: CASSQDGVKRPGTTGELFF. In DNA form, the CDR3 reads TGCGCCAGCAGCCAAGATGGGGTCAAGCGGCCCGGCACAACCGGGGAGCTGTTTTTT.

The CDR3 nucleotides are TGCGCCAGCAGTAAAGCGGGAGGGGGTAACAATGAGCAGTTCTTC. Amino acid sequence: CASSKAGGGNNEQFF. V usage is TRBV4-1 and J usage is TRBJ2-1, with 10 bases identical to TRBD2. J lost 5 bases, V lost 6 bases, and 7 bases had no gene match. This CDR3 region has 15 residues. The germline V gene encodes CDR1 MGHRA and CDR2 YSYEKL.

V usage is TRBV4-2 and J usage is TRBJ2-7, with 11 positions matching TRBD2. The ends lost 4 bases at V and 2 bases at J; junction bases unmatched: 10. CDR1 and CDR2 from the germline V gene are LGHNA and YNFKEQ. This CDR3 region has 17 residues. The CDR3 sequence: CASSLPTSGERTYEQYF. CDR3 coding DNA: TGTGCCAGCAGCCTCCCGACTAGCGGGGAGAGAACCTACGAGCAGTACTTC.

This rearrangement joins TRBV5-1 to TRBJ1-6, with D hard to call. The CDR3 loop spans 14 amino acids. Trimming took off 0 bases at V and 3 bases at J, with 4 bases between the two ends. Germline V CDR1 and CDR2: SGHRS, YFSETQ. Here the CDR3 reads CASSLGGYNSPLHF. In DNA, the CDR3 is TGCGCCAGCAGCTTGGGTGGCTATAATTCACCCCTCCACTTT.

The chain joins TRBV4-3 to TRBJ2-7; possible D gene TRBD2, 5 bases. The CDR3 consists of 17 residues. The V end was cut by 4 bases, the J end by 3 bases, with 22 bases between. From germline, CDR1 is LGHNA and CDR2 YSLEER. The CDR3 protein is CASSPRDGQEVIYEQYF. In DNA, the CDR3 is TGCGCCAGCAGCCCAAGAGATGGGCAGGAGGTAATCTACGAGCAGTACTTC.

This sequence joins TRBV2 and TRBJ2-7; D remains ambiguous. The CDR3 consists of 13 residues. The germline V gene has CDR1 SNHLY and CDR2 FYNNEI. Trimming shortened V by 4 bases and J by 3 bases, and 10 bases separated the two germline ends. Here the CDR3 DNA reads TGTGCCAGCAGTGGGACGGCCGACTACGAGCAGTACTTC. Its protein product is CASSGTADYEQYF.

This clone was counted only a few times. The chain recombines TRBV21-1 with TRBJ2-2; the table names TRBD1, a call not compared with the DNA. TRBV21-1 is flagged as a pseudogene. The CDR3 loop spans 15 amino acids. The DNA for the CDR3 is TGTGCCAGCAGCGACAGGGACTGGCGGGGCGGGGAGCTGTTTTTT. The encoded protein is CASSDRDWRGGELFF.

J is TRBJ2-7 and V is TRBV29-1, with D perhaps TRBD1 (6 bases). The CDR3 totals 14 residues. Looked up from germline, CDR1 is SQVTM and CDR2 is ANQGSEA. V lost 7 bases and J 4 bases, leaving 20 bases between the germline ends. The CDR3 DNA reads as TGCAGCGCAACCCGGGAACAGGGCTGGTACGAGCAGTACTTC. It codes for CSATREQGWYEQYF.

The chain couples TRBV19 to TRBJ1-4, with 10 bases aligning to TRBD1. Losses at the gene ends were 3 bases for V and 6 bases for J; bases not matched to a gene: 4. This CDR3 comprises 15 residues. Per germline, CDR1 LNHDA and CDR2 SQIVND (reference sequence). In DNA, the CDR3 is TGTGCCAGTAGTATCCCGGGACAGGGGTATGAAAAACTGTTTTTT. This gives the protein CASSIPGQGYEKLFF.

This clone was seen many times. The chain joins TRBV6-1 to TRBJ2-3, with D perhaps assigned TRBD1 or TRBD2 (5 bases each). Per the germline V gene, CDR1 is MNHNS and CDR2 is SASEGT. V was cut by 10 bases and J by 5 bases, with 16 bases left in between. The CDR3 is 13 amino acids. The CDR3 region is CATLAFGGDTQYF. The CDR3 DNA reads TGTGCCACCTTAGCGTTTGGGGGAGATACGCAGTATTTT.

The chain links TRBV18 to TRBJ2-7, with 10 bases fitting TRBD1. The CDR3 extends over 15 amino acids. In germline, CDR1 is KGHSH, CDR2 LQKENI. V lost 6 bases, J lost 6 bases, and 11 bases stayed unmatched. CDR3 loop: CASSSIPGQGSEQYF. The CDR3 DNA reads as TGTGCCAGCTCCTCGATCCCGGGACAGGGGTCCGAGCAGTACTTC.

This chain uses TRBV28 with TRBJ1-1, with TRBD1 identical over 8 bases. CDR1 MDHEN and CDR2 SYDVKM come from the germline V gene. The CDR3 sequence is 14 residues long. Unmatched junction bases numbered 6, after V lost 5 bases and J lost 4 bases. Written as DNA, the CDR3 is TGTGCCAGCAGTGACAGGACAGGGCGCACTGAAGCTTTCTTT. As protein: CASSDRTGRTEAFF.

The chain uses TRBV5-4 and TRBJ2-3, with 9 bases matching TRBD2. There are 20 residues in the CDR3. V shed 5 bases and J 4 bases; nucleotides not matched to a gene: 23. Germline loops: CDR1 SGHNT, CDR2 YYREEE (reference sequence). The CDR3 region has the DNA TGTGCCAGCAGTATCGGAGGGTTGGTGCCTAGCGGGAATTTGGCAGATACGCAGTATTTT. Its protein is CASSIGGLVPSGNLADTQYF. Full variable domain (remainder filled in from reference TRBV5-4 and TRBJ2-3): ETGVTQSPTHLIKTRGQQVTLRCSSQSGHNTVSWYQQALGQGPQFIFQYYREEENGRGNFPPRFSGLQFPNYSSELNVNALELDDSALYLCASSIGGLVPSGNLADTQYFGPGTRLTVL.

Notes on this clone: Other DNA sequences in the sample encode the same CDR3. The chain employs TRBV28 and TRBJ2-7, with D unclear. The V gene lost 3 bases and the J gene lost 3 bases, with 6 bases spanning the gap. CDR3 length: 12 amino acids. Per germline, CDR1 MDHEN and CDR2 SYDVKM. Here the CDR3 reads CASSLGGYEQYF. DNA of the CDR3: TGTGCCAGCAGTTTGGGCGGCTACGAGCAGTACTTC.

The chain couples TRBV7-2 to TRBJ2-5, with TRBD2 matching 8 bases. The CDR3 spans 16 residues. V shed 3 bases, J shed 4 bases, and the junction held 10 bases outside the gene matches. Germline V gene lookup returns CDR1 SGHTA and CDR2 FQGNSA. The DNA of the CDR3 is TGTGCCAGCAGCTTTTTTGGCGGGAGGTACTTAGAGACCCAGTACTTC. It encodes CASSFFGGRYLETQYF.

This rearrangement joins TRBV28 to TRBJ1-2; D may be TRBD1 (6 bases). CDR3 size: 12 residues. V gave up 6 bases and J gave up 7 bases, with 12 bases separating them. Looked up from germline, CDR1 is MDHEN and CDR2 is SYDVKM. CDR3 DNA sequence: TGTGCCAGCAGGCGACTAGGGGGTGGCTACACCTTC. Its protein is CASRRLGGGYTF.

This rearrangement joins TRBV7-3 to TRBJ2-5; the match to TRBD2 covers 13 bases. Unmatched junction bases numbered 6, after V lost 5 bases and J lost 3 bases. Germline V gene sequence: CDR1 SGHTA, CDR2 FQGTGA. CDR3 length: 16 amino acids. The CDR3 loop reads CASSPGLAGAKETQYF. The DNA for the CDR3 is TGTGCCAGCAGCCCCGGACTAGCGGGGGCTAAAGAGACCCAGTACTTC. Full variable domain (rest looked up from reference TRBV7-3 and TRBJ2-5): GAGVSQTPSNKVTEKGKYVELRCDPISGHTALYWYRQSLGQGPEFLIYFQGTGAADDSGLPNDRFFAVRPEGSVSTLKIQRTERGDSAVYLCASSPGLAGAKETQYFGPGTRLLVL.

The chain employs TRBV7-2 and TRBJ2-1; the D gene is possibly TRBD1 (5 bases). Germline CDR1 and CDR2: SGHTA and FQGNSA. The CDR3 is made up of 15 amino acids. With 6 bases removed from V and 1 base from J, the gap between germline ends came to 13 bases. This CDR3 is CASSPGRVSYNEQFF. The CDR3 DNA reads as TGTGCCAGCAGTCCAGGCAGGGTGTCCTACAATGAGCAGTTCTTC.

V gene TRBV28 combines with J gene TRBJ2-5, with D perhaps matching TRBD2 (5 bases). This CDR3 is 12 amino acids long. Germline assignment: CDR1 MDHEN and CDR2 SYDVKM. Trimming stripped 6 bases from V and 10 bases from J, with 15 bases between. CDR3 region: CASRLAGNDQYF. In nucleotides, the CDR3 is TGTGCCAGCAGGCTAGCTGGGAACGACCAGTACTTC.

The CDR3 DNA follows: TGTGCCTGGAGTGTAAAGGTTACCACTGAAGCTTTCTTT. Encoded protein: CAWSVKVTTEAFF. The chain recombines TRBV30 with TRBJ1-1, with no clear D. Germline assignment: CDR1 GTSNPN and CDR2 SVGIG (reference sequence). CDR3 length: 13 amino acids. V shed 0 bases and J shed 4 bases, with 9 bases lying between them. Full variable domain (remainder filled in from reference TRBV30 and TRBJ1-1): SQTIHQWPATLVQPVGSPLSLECTVEGTSNPNLYWYRQAAGRGLQLLFYSVGIGQISSEVPQNLSASRPQDRQFILSSKKLLLSDSGFYLCAWSVKVTTEAFFGQGTRLTVV.

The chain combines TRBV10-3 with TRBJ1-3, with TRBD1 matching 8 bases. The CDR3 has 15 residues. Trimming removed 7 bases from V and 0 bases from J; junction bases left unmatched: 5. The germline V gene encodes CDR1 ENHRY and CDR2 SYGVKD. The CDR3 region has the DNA TGTGCCATCACCCGGACAGGGCGCTCTGGAAACACCATATATTTT. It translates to CAITRTGRSGNTIYF.

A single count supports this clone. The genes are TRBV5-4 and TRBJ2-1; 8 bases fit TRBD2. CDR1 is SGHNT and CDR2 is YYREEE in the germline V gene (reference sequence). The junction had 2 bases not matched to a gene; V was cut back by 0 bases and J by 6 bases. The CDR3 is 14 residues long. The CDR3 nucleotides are TGTGCCAGCAGCTTGGCACTAGCGGTCAATGAGCAGTTCTTC. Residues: CASSLALAVNEQFF.

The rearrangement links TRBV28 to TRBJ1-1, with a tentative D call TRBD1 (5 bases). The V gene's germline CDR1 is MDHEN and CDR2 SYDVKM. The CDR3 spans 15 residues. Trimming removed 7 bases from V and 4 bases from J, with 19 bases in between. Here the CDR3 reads CASIWGGLSGTEAFF. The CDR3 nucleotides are TGTGCCAGCATCTGGGGGGGATTGTCGGGCACTGAAGCTTTCTTT.

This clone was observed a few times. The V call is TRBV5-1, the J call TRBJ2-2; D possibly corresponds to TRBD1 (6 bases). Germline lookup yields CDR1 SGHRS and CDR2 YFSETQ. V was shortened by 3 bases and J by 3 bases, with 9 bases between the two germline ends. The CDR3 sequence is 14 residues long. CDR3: CASSSQGHTGELFF. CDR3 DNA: TGCGCCAGCAGCTCCCAGGGGCACACCGGGGAGCTGTTTTTT.

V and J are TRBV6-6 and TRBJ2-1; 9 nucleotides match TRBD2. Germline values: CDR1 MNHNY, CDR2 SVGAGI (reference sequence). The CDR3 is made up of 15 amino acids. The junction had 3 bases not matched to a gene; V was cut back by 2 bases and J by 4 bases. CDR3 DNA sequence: TGTGCCAGCAGTTACAGCGGGGGGACATACAATGAGCAGTTCTTC. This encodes CASSYSGGTYNEQFF.

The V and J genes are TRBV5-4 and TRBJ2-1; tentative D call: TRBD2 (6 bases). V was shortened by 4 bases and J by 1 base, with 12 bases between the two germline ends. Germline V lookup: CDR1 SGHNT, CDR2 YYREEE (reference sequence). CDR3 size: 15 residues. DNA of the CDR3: TGTGCCAGCAGCGGTTTAGCGGTATCCTACAATGAGCAGTTCTTC. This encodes CASSGLAVSYNEQFF. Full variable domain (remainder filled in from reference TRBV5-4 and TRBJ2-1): ETGVTQSPTHLIKTRGQQVTLRCSSQSGHNTVSWYQQALGQGPQFIFQYYREEENGRGNFPPRFSGLQFPNYSSELNVNALELDDSALYLCASSGLAVSYNEQFFGPGTRLTVL.